This T cell receptor beta chain was captured by sequencing in a study of T cells after posttransplantation cyclophosphamide. Produced via immunoSEQ multiplex PCR; TCRdb's table is partial and in-frame only. The sample records 23,000 or so clones, approximately 87% being singletons. Treatment was busulfan-fludarabine conditioning, a marrow graft, and cyclophosphamide on days +3 and +4. V was pared by 3 bases and J by 0 bases, with 15 bases between. Per germline, CDR1 WSHSY and CDR2 SAAADI. The CDR3 is 17 amino acids. This chain links TRBV10-2 with TRBJ1-5; D possibly corresponds to TRBD1 (6 bases). The sequences come from PBMCs, collected after allogeneic stem cell transplant with posttransplant cyclophosphamide. The TCR sequence derives from a female patient between 30 and 40 years old who received an allogeneic stem cell transplant from an unrelated donor, was CMV-positive, and had no GVHD. The T cells may come from the graft donor. The CDR3 coding sequence is TGCGCCAGCAGTGACCTAGACAGGCTGATTAGCAATCAGCCCCAGCATTTT. Protein: CASSDLDRLISNQPQHF.